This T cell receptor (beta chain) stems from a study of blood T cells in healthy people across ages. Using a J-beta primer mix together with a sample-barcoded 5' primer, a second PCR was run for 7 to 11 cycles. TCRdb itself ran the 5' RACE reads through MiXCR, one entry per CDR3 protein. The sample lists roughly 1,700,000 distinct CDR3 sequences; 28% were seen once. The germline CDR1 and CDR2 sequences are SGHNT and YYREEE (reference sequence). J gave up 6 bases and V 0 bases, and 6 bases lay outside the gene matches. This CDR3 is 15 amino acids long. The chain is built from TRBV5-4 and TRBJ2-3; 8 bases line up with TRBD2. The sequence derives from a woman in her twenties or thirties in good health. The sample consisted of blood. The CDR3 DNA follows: TGTGCCAGCAGCTTGGAACTAGCGGCCGCCGATACGCAGTATTTT. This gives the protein CASSLELAAADTQYF.